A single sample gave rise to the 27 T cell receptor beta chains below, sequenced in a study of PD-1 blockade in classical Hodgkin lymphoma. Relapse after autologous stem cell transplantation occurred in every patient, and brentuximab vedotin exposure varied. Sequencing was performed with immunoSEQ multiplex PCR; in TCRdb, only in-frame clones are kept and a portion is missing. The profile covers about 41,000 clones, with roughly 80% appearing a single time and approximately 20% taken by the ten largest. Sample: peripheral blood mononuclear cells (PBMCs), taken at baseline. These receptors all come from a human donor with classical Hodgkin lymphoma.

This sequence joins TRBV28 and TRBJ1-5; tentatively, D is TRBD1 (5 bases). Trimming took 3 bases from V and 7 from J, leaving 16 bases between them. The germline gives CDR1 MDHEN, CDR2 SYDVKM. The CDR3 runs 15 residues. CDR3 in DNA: TGTGCCAGCAGTTTTCCGACCCTCCGGGGCCAGCCCCAGCATTTT. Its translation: CASSFPTLRGQPQHF.

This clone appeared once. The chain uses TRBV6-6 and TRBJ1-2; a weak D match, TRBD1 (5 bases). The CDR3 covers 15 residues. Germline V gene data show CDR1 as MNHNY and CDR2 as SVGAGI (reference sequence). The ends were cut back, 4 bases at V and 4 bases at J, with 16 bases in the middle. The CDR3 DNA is TGTGCCAGCAGTTCACCGCTGGGGCTGACCTATGGCTACACCTTC. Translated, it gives CASSSPLGLTYGYTF.

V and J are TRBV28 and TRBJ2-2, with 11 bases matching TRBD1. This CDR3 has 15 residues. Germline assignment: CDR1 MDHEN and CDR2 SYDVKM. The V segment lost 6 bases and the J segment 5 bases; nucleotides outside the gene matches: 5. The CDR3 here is CASSPGTGGTGELFF. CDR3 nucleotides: TGTGCCAGCAGCCCCGGGACAGGGGGGACCGGGGAGCTGTTTTTT.

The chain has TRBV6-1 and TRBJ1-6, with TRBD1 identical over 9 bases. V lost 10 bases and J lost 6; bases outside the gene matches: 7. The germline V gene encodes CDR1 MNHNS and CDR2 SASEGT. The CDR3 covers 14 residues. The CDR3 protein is CAITGGLGNSPLHF. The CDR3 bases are TGTGCCATCACAGGGGGCCTGGGTAATTCACCCCTCCACTTT.

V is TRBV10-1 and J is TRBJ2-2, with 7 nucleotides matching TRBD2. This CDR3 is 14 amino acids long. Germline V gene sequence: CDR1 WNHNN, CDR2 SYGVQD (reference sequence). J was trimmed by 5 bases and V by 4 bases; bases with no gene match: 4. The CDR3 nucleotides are TGCGCCAGCAGTGTCCTAGCGGAAACCGGGGAGCTGTTTTTT. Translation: CASSVLAETGELFF.

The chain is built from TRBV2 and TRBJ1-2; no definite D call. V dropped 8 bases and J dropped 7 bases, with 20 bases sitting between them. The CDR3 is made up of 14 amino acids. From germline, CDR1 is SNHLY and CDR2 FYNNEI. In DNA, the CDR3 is TGTGCCAGCCCATCTCCCTCAGTTGATGGTGGCTACACCTTC. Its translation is CASPSPSVDGGYTF.

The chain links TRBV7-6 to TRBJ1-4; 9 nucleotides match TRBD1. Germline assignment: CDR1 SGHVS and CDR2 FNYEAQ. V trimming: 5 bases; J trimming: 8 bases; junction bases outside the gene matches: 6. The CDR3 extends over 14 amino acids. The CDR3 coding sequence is TGTGCCAGCAGCCGGGGACAGGGTGGGGAAAAACTGTTTTTT. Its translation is CASSRGQGGEKLFF. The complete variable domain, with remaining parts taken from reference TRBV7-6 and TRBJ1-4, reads GAGVSQSPRYKVTKRGQDVALRCDPISGHVSLYWYRQALGQGPEFLTYFNYEAQQDKSGLPNDRFSAERPEGSISTLTIQRTEQRDSAMYRCASSRGQGGEKLFFGSGTQLSVL.

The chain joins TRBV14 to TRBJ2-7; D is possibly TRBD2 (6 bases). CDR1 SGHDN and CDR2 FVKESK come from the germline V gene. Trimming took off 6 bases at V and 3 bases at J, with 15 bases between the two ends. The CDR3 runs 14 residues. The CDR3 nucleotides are TGTGCCAGCAGTCTTAGCGGTACCAACTACGAGCAGTACTTC. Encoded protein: CASSLSGTNYEQYF.

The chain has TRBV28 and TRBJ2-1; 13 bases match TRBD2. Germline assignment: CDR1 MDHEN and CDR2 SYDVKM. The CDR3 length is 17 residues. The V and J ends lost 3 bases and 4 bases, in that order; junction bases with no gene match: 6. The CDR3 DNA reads TGTGCCAGCAGTTTGTCCGGGACTAGCGGGATTTACAATGAGCAGTTCTTC. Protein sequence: CASSLSGTSGIYNEQFF.

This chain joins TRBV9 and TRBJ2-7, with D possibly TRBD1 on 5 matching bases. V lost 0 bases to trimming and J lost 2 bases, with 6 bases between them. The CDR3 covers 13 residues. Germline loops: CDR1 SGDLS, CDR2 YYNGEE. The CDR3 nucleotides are TGTGCCAGCAGCGTAGAGGGGACCTACGAGCAGTACTTC. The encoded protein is CASSVEGTYEQYF.

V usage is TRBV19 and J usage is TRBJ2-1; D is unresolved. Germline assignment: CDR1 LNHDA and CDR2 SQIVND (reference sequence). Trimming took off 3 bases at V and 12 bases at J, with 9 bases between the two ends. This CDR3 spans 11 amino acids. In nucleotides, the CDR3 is TGTGCCAGTAGTATCGGCCGAGGGCAGTTCTTC. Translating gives CASSIGRGQFF.

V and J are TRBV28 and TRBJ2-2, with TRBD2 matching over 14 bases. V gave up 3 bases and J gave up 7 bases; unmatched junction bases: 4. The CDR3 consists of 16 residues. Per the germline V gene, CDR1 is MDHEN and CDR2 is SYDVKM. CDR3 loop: CASSLGLAGEGGELFF. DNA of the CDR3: TGTGCCAGCAGTTTGGGACTAGCGGGAGAGGGCGGGGAGCTGTTTTTT.

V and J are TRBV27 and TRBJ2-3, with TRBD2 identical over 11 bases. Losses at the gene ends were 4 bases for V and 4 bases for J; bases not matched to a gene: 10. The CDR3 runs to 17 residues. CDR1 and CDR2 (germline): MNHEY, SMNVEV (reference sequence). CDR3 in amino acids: CASSSHPTSGSADTQYF. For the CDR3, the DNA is TGTGCCAGCAGTTCGCACCCCACTAGCGGGAGCGCAGATACGCAGTATTTT.

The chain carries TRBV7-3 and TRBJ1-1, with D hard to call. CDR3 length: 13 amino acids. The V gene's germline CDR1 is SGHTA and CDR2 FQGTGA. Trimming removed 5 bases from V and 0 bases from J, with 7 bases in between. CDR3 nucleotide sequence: TGTGCCAGCAGCACGAACTTGAACACTGAAGCTTTCTTT. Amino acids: CASSTNLNTEAFF.

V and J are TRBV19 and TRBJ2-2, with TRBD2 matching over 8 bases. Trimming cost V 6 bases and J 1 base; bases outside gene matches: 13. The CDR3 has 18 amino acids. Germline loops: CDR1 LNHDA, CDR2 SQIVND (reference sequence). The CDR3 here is CASSPRMRAGGNTGELFF. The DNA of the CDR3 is TGTGCCAGTAGCCCCCGGATGAGGGCGGGAGGGAACACCGGGGAGCTGTTTTTT.

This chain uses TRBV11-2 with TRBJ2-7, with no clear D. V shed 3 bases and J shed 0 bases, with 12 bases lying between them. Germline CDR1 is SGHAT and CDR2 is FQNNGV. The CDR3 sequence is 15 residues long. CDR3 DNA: TGTGCCAGCAGCTTCCGGCGGTTGAGCTCCTACGAGCAGTACTTC. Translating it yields CASSFRRLSSYEQYF.

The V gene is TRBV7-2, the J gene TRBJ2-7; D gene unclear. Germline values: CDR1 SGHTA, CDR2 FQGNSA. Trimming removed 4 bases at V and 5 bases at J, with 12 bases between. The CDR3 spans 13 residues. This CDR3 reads CASSSPNNHEQYF. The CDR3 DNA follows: TGTGCCAGCAGCTCTCCCAATAACCACGAGCAGTACTTC.

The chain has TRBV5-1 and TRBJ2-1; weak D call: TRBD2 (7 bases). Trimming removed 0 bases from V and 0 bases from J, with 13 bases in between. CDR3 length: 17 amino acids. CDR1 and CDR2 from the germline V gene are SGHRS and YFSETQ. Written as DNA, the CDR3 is TGCGCCAGCAGCTTGGTAGGGGGAGGGAGCTCCTACAATGAGCAGTTCTTC. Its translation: CASSLVGGGSSYNEQFF.

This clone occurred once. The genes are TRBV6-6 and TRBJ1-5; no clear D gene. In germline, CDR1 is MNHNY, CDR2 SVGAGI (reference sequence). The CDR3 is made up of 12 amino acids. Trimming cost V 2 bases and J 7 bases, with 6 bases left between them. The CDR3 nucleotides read TGTGCCAGCAGTTACGGAGAACAGCCCCAGCATTTT. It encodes CASSYGEQPQHF.

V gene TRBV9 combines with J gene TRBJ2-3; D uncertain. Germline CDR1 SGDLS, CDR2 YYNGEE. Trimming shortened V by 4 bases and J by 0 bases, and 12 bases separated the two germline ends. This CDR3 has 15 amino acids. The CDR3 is CASSRRGVSTDTQYF. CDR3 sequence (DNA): TGTGCCAGCAGCCGTCGTGGGGTGAGCACAGATACGCAGTATTTT.

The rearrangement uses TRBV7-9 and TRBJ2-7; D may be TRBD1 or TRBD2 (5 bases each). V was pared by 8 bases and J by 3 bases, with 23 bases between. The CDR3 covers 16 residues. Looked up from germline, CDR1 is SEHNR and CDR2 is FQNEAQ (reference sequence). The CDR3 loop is CASALPHGTIHYEQYF. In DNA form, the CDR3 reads TGTGCCAGCGCACTCCCCCACGGGACGATACACTACGAGCAGTACTTC. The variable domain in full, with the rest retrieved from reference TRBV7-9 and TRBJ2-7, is DTGVSQNPRHKITKRGQNVTFRCDPISEHNRLYWYRQTLGQGPEFLTYFQNEAQLEKSRLLSDRFSAERPKGSFSTLEIQRTEQGDSAMYLCASALPHGTIHYEQYFGPGTRLTVT.

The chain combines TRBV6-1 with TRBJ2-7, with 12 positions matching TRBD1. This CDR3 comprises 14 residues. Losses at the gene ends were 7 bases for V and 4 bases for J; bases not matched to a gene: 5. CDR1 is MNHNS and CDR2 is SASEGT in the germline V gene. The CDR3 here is CASTMGQGAYEQYF. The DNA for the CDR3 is TGTGCCAGCACCATGGGACAGGGGGCATACGAGCAGTACTTC.

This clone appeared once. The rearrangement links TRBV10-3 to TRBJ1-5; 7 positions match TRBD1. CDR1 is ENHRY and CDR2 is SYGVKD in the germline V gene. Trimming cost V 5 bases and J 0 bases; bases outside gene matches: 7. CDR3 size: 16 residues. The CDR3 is CAISRTGRDSNQPQHF. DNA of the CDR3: TGTGCCATCAGTAGGACAGGACGGGATAGCAATCAGCCCCAGCATTTT.

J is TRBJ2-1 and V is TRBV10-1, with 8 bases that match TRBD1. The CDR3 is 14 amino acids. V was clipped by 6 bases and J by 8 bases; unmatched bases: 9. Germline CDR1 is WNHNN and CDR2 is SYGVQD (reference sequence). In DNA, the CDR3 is TGCGCCAGCAGCCTTCGACAGGGGAAGGATGAGCAGTTCTTC. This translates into CASSLRQGKDEQFF.

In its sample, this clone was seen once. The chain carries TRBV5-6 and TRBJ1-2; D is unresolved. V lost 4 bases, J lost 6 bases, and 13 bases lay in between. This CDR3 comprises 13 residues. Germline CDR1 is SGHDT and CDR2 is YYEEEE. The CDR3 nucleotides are TGTGCCAGCAGCGACTCGCGGGTGGATGGCTACACCTTC. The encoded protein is CASSDSRVDGYTF.

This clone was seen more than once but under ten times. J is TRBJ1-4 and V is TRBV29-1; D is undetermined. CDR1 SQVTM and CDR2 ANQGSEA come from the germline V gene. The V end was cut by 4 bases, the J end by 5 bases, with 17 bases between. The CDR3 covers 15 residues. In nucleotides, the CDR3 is TGCAGCGTTGCCGGTTTGGGAGGCCGAAATGAAAAACTGTTTTTT. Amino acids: CSVAGLGGRNEKLFF.

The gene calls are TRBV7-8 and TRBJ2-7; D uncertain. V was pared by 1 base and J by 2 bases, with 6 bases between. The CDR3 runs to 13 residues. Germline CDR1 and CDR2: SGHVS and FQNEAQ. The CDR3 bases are TGTGCCAGCAGCTTAGTGATGACCTACGAGCAGTACTTC. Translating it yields CASSLVMTYEQYF.